This record covers a single TCR beta chain. Antigen unknown. Assay used: immunoSEQ multiplex PCR; TCRdb lists only in-frame clones, some missing. The sample holds over 85,000 clones, more than 70% seen once. The data were obtained in a study of T cell responses to AZD1222 COVID-19 vaccine. The germline V gene encodes CDR1 SGDLS and CDR2 YYNGEE. The V gene lost 2 bases and the J gene lost 5 bases, with 12 bases spanning the gap. CDR3 length: 14 residues. Analyses pooled second doses at about 4 or about 12 weeks. Overall study results and limits: A rise in Spike-specific TCR breadth and depth followed two AZD1222 doses. Most donors were white British and more were female, and clonal diversity was possibly underestimated. The CD4 TCRs associated with vaccination extended across spike and predominated at 160-218 and 743-854.

The sequence came from an adult who received the AZD1222 COVID-19 vaccine. The gene calls are TRBV9 and TRBJ2-3, with D tentatively TRBD2 (7 bases). The sequencing here drew on peripheral blood, taken 28 days after the second AZD1222 dose. CDR3 sequence reads: CASSVRGALDTQYF. The CDR3 region has the DNA TGTGCCAGCAGCGTCCGGGGGGCTTTAGATACGCAGTATTTT. Drawing the rest from reference TRBV9 and TRBJ2-3, the complete variable domain is DSGVTQTPKHLITATGQRVTLRCSPRSGDLSVYWYQQSLDQGLQFLIQYYNGEERAKGNILERFSAQQFPDLHSELNLSSLELGDSALYFCASSVRGALDTQYFGPGTRLTVL.